This T cell receptor (beta chain) was sequenced in a study of blood T cells in healthy people across ages. The authors ran a second PCR of about 6 to 11 cycles using a sample-barcoded 5' primer and a J-beta primer mix. TCRdb recomputed calls from the 5' RACE reads with MiXCR, one row per CDR3 protein. The profile shows 1.5 million to 2 million distinct CDR3 sequences, about 49% of them singletons. Trimming shortened V by 3 bases and J by 0 bases, and 14 bases separated the two germline ends. The CDR3 spans 16 residues. CDR1 is MNHEY, CDR2 SMNVEV, per germline (reference sequence). Sequencing was done on a sample of blood. The rearrangement uses TRBV27 and TRBJ2-5; D call uncertain. The source of this sequence is a woman in her 40s in good health. Here the CDR3 DNA reads TGTGCCAGCAGTTTTCCTGTCGAACGGTACCAAGAGACCCAGTACTTC. It encodes CASSFPVERYQETQYF.